The 13 T cell receptor beta chains listed next were all sequenced from one sample in a study of beta chain features in type 1 diabetes (dated by TCRdb to the late 2010s). General findings and caveats noted by the study authors: Type 1 diabetes patients showed a moderate but significant shortening of TCRB CDR3 length in all four CD4+ subsets.

For these receptors, no antigen is known. Receptors were amplified or captured by the immunoSEQ multiplex PCR assay. All of the isolated RNA was reverse transcribed with the High Capacity cDNA Reverse Transcription Kit, so expressed TCRB transcripts were sequenced. TCRdb retrieved this table from immuneACCESS and kept in-frame rearrangements only. Not all clones are present; in checked studies, unresolved V genes account for under half, and no reason is known for the remainder. This sample is represented by some 23,000 clones; 68% of them were singletons. The ten largest clones capture more than 0.95% of the sample. The sequenced sample was stem cell memory CD4+ T cells from blood. The cell subset or site label corresponds to: stem cell-like memory CD4+ T cells. The receptors come from a woman between 35 and 50 years old with type 1 diabetes.

Notes on this clone: One junction end disagrees with the germline gene, perhaps due to a read error. J is TRBJ2-2 and V is TRBV19; D possibly corresponds to TRBD2 (6 bases). From germline, CDR1 is LNHDA and CDR2 SQIVND (reference sequence). The CDR3 sequence is 18 residues long. The CDR3 bases are TGTGCCAGTAGTAGACGCCCCCGGGACTCACCTAACACCGGGGGGCTGTTTTTT. This encodes CASSRRPRDSPNTGGLFF.

The DNA for the CDR3 is TGTGCCAGCGTGACCCTAGCGGGGGGAGGCAATGAGCAGTTCTTC. Its translation is CASVTLAGGGNEQFF. The chain couples TRBV7-9 to TRBJ2-1; TRBD2 aligns across 11 bases. Trimming removed 8 bases from V and 6 bases from J; junction bases left unmatched: 9. The CDR3 is 15 amino acids. CDR1 and CDR2 from the germline V gene are SEHNR and FQNEAQ (reference sequence).

The chain employs TRBV28 and TRBJ1-2; 9 bases are a match to TRBD1. Per the germline V gene, CDR1 is MDHEN and CDR2 is SYDVKM. Trimming took 7 bases from V and 4 from J; bases not matched to a gene: 10. This CDR3 is 15 amino acids long. In nucleotides, the CDR3 is TGTGCCAGCAACGTTAACAGGGGGCCTGGCTATGGCTACACCTTC. Protein sequence: CASNVNRGPGYGYTF.

This clone was counted only a few times. The genes are TRBV4-3 and TRBJ2-1, with 8 bases that match TRBD1. The trim removed 3 bases at V and 0 bases at J, leaving 10 bases unmatched. Per germline, CDR1 LGHNA and CDR2 YSLEER. The CDR3 is made up of 18 amino acids. In nucleotides, the CDR3 is TGCGCCAGCAGCCATAGACCCCCAGGGACAGGCTCCTACAATGAGCAGTTCTTC. Protein product: CASSHRPPGTGSYNEQFF.

This clone was seen once. This sequence joins TRBV7-2 and TRBJ2-7; possibly TRBD2 for D (6 bases). The CDR3 has 13 amino acids. The germline V and J ends were trimmed by 2 bases and 5 bases, with 10 bases remaining between them. Per germline, CDR1 SGHTA and CDR2 FQGNSA. As DNA, the CDR3 is TGTGCCAGCAGCTTAACCGGGAGCCACGAGCAGTACTTC. Amino acids: CASSLTGSHEQYF.

The J gene is TRBJ2-2, the V gene TRBV9; TRBD1 aligns across 12 bases. CDR3 length: 16 residues. Trimming at V came to 3 bases and at J to 8 bases, leaving 8 bases not matched to a gene. Germline V gene sequence: CDR1 SGDLS, CDR2 YYNGEE. The CDR3 spells CASSEGQGAHWGELFF. Written as DNA, the CDR3 is TGTGCCAGCAGCGAGGGACAGGGGGCGCATTGGGGGGAGCTGTTTTTT.

The V call is TRBV18, the J call TRBJ1-3; TRBD1 is a possible D gene (6 bases). The CDR3 runs to 18 residues. Germline V lookup: CDR1 KGHSH, CDR2 LQKENI. V lost 3 bases and J 4 bases, leaving 22 bases between the germline ends. The CDR3 loop is CASSPTPPDRSLGNTIYF. The CDR3 DNA is TGTGCCAGCTCACCTACTCCGCCCGACAGGTCCCTCGGAAACACCATATATTTT.

The CDR3 region has the DNA TGTGCCTCGGGACAGCACAATCAGCCCCAGCATTTT. It codes for CASGQHNQPQHF. The chain has TRBV25-1 and TRBJ1-5; 7 bases agree with TRBD1. Germline-derived CDR1 and CDR2 are MGHDK and SYGVNS. Trimming at V came to 11 bases and at J to 3 bases, leaving 4 bases not matched to a gene. This CDR3 is built from 12 residues. Full variable domain (rest looked up from reference TRBV25-1 and TRBJ1-5): EADIYQTPRYLVIGTGKKITLECSQTMGHDKMYWYQQDPGMELHLIHYSYGVNSTEKGDLSSESTVSRIRTEHFPLTLESARPSHTSQYLCASGQHNQPQHFGDGTRLSIL.

The chain has TRBV5-1 and TRBJ2-7; 11 positions agree with TRBD2. Germline values: CDR1 SGHRS, CDR2 YFSETQ. The V gene end was trimmed by 4 bases and the J gene end by 2 bases; junction bases not matched to a gene: 2. The CDR3 contains 14 residues. This CDR3 reads CASSETSGTYEQYF. The CDR3 coding sequence is TGCGCCAGCAGCGAGACTAGCGGGACCTACGAGCAGTACTTC.

The V call is TRBV7-3, the J call TRBJ2-7; 8 bases agree with TRBD2. In germline, CDR1 is SGHTA, CDR2 FQGTGA. CDR3 length equals 13 residues. Trimming at V came to 4 bases and at J to 6 bases, leaving 5 bases not matched to a gene. CDR3 in amino acids: CASSSRGGSEQYF. In DNA form, the CDR3 reads TGTGCCAGCAGCTCCCGGGGGGGATCCGAGCAGTACTTC.

This clone was counted a few times. The chain employs TRBV7-2 and TRBJ2-7, with a weak D call TRBD2 (5 bases). The germline V and J ends were trimmed by 1 base and 2 bases, with 9 bases remaining between them. Germline V gene lookup returns CDR1 SGHTA and CDR2 FQGNSA. The CDR3 totals 14 residues. The CDR3 spells CASSLGPGTYEQYF. The CDR3 DNA reads TGTGCCAGCAGCTTAGGCCCGGGGACCTACGAGCAGTACTTC.

This chain connects TRBV27 to TRBJ1-5; 8 positions match TRBD1. The CDR3 consists of 14 residues. Trimming at V came to 6 bases and at J to 4 bases, leaving 5 bases not matched to a gene. Germline-derived CDR1 and CDR2 are MNHEY and SMNVEV (reference sequence). The CDR3 DNA is TGTGCCAGCAGCACGGACAGGGAGAATCAGCCCCAGCATTTT. Translating gives CASSTDRENQPQHF.

V gene TRBV28 combines with J gene TRBJ2-5, with 10 nucleotides matching TRBD1. The better agreement between TRBJ2-7 and the DNA end casts doubt on the J call. Germline V CDR1 and CDR2: MDHEN, SYDVKM. The CDR3 contains 15 residues. CDR3 in DNA: TGTGCCAGCAGGAACCCGGGACAGGGGTACTACGAGCAGTACTTC. Translated, it gives CASRNPGQGYYEQYF.